What follows describes a single TCR beta chain. The record originates from a study of shared clonotypes between healthy human individuals. Assay: immunoSEQ multiplex PCR; the TCRdb copy retains only in-frame clones and omits some. The data contain about 2.4 million clones, 80% to 95% of them seen just once; the ten biggest clones take up 0.36%. The TCR sequence derives from a man in his late teens or twenties in good health. Some clones in this sample may be carry-over from other donors' samples. Sequenced material: naive CD4+ T cells from PBMCs. Subset specified: CD45RA+ positively selected.

CDR3 region: CASSWAFEQYF. CDR3 nucleotides: TGTGCCAGCAGTTGGGCGTTCGAGCAGTACTTC. V is TRBV28 and J is TRBJ2-7; no clear D gene. The CDR3 sequence is 11 residues long. V was pared by 4 bases and J by 6 bases, with 7 bases between. The germline CDR1 and CDR2 sequences are MDHEN and SYDVKM. The complete variable domain, with remaining parts taken from reference TRBV28 and TRBJ2-7, reads DVKVTQSSRYLVKRTGEKVFLECVQDMDHENMFWYRQDPGLGLRLIYFSYDVKMKEKGDIPEGYSVSREKKERFSLILESASTNQTSMYLCASSWAFEQYFGPGTRLTVT.